This T cell receptor beta chain was found in a study of PD-L1 blockade in urothelial cancer. The CDR3 spans 13 residues. Germline CDR1 reads MGHDK; CDR2 reads SYGVNS. V lost 8 bases and J lost 4; bases outside the gene matches: 4. The data were produced by immunoSEQ multiplex PCR, yet TCRdb's version contains in-frame clones alone and is incomplete. The table includes tens of thousands of clones, nearly 90% detected once. This sequence originates from a man aged 60 to 75 with urothelial cancer. The rearrangement uses TRBV25-1 and TRBJ2-3, with 9 nucleotides matching TRBD1. Specimen: PBMCs, collected around atezolizumab (anti-PD-L1) treatment. DNA for the CDR3: TGTGCCAGCGGACAGGGGCGTGCAGATACGCAGTATTTT. This gives the protein CASGQGRADTQYF.